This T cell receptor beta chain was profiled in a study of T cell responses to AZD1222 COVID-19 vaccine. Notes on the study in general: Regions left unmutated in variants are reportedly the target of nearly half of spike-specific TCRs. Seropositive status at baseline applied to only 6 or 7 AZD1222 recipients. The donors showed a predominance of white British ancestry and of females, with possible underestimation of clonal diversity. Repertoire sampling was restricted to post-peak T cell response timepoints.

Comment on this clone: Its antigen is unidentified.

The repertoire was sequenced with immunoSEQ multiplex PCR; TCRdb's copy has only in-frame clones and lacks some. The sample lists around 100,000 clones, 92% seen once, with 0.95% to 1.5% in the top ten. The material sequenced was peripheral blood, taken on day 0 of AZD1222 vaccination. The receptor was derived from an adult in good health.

The CDR3 here is CASSHAGVYEQYF. CDR3 coding DNA: TGTGCCAGCAGCCATGCAGGGGTCTACGAGCAGTACTTC. J is TRBJ2-7 and V is TRBV4-2; maybe TRBD1 (6 bases). V shed 3 bases and J shed 3 bases, with 9 bases lying between them. This CDR3 contains 13 residues. CDR1 is LGHNA, CDR2 YNFKEQ, per germline.